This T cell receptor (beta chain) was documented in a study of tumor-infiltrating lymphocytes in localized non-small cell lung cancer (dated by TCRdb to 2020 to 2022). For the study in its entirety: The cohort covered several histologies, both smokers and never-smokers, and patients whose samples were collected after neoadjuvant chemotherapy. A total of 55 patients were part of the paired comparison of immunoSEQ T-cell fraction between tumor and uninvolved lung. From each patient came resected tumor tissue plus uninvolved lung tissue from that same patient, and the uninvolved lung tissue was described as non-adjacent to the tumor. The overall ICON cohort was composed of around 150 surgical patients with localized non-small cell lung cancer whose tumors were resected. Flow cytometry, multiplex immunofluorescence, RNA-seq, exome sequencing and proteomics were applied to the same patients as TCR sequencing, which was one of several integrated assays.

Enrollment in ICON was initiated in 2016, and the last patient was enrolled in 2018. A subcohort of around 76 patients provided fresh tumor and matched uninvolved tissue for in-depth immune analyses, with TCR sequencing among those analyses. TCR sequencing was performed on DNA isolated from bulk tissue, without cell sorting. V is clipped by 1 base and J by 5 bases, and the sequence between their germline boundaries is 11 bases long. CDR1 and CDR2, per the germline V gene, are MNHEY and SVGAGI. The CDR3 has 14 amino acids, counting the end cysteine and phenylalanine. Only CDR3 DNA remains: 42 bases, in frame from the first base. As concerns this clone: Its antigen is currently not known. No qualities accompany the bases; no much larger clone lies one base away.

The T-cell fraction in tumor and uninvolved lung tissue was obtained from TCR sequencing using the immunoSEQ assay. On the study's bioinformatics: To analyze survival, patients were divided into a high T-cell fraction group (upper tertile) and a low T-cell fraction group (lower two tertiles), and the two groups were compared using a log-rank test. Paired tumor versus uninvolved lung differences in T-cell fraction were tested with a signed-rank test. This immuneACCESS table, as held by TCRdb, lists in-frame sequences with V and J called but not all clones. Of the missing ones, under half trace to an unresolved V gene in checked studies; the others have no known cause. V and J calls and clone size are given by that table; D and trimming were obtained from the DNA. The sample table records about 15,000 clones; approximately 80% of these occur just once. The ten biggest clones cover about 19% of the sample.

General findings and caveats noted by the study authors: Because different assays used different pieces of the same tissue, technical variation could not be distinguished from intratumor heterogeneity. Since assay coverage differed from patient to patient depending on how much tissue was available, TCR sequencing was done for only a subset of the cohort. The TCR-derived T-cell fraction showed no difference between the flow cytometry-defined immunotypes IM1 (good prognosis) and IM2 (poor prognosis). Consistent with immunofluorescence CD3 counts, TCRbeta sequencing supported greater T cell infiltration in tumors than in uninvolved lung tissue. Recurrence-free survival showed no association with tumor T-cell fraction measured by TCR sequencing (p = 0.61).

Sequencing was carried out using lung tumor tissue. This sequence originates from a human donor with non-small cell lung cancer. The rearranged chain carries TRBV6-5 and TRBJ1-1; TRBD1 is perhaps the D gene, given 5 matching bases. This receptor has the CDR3 CASSYFQGATEAFF. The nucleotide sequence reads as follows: TGTGCCAGCAGTTACTTCCAAGGGGCAACTGAAGCTTTCTTT.